The rows below give T cell receptor beta chains drawn from one sample of a study of cytomegalovirus exposure and HLA in healthy donors. The repertoire was sequenced with immunoSEQ multiplex PCR; TCRdb's copy has only in-frame clones and lacks some. In the table there are 65,000 to 75,000 clones, 65% to 70% of which are singletons. Sequencing was done on a sample of PBMCs. These receptors all come from a woman in her twenties or thirties in good health and CMV-seronegative. The CDR3 runs from the conserved cysteine through the conserved F or W. A D gene is named only where the DNA matches it firmly. The size field is filled for only some rows; it gives once, few, many or a size class.

v_gene	j_gene	abundance	d_gene	CDR3aa	CDR3nt
TRBV2	TRBJ2-4	-	-	CASSEGAGAKNIQYF	TGTGCCAGCAGTGAGGGGGCCGGAGCCAAAAACATTCAGTACTTC
TRBV5-1	TRBJ2-2	-	TRBD2	CASSHPGLAGSGELFF	TGCGCCAGCAGCCATCCGGGACTAGCGGGATCCGGGGAGCTGTTTTTT
TRBV30	TRBJ1-5	-	-	CAWSAGMGNQPQHF	TGTGCCTGGAGTGCAGGGATGGGGAATCAGCCCCAGCATTTT
TRBV7-9	TRBJ2-7	-	-	CASSLAVDDSRAYEQYF	TGTGCCAGCAGCTTAGCGGTCGACGACAGTAGAGCTTACGAGCAGTACTTC
TRBV10-3	TRBJ2-7	-	TRBD2	CASRTGTGGYEQYF	TGTGCCAGCAGAACCGGGACGGGGGGCTACGAGCAGTACTTC
TRBV9	TRBJ2-3	-	-	CASSRRDSSTDTQYF	TGTGCCAGCAGTCGGAGGGACTCCAGCACAGATACGCAGTATTTT
TRBV27	TRBJ2-7	few	TRBD2	CASRGRLAGGYEQYF	TGTGCCAGCAGGGGTAGACTAGCGGGGGGTTACGAGCAGTACTTC
TRBV4-1	TRBJ2-5	-	TRBD2	CASSLGLAGGQAQETQYF	TGCGCCAGCAGCCTCGGACTAGCGGGGGGGCAGGCTCAAGAGACCCAGTACTTC
TRBV14	TRBJ2-5	once	TRBD2	CASSQLAVRGETQYF	TGTGCCAGCAGCCAGCTAGCGGTTAGAGGGGAGACCCAGTACTTC
TRBV7-8	TRBJ2-3	-	TRBD2	CASSLDSGGSTDTQYF	TGTGCCAGCAGCTTAGATAGCGGGGGTAGCACAGATACGCAGTATTTT
TRBV9	TRBJ1-2	-	TRBD1	CASSVGGRGTRGYTF	TGTGCCAGCAGCGTAGGAGGCAGGGGGACTAGGGGCTACACCTTC
TRBV5-1	TRBJ2-1	-	TRBD2	CASSLVAGEYNEQFF	TGCGCCAGCAGCTTGGTAGCGGGGGAGTACAATGAGCAGTTCTTC
TRBV28	TRBJ1-3	few	TRBD1	CASSSTPTGYRGNTIYF	TGTGCCAGCAGTTCAACCCCGACAGGGTATCGTGGAAACACCATATATTTT
TRBV30	TRBJ1-2	few	TRBD1	CAWSRNRGQGYTF	TGTGCCTGGAGTCGGAACAGGGGGCAAGGCTACACCTTC
TRBV10-3	TRBJ2-1	once	TRBD2	CATGLAGGTYNEQFF	TGTGCCACGGGACTAGCGGGGGGTACATACAATGAGCAGTTCTTC
TRBV30	TRBJ2-2	-	TRBD2	CAWTPGGAAGELFF	TGTGCCTGGACCCCCGGGGGGGCGGCCGGGGAGCTGTTTTTT
TRBV15	TRBJ1-5	-	-	CATSREVAGIRPQHF	TGTGCCACCAGCAGAGAAGTTGCAGGCATACGGCCCCAGCATTTT
TRBV19	TRBJ2-1	-	TRBD1	CASHGSGTGPYNEQFF	TGTGCCAGTCACGGATCCGGGACAGGGCCCTACAATGAGCAGTTCTTC
TRBV5-1	TRBJ1-2	once	-	CASSLGQLISNYGYTF	TGCGCCAGCAGCTTGGGACAGCTAATATCCAACTATGGCTACACCTTC
TRBV10-3	TRBJ2-7	few	TRBD1	CAISGRDRGPYEQYF	TGTGCCATCAGTGGAAGGGACAGGGGGCCCTACGAGCAGTACTTC
TRBV6-1	TRBJ1-5	-	TRBD1	CASGQGALQPQHF	TGTGCCAGCGGACAGGGGGCTCTACAGCCCCAGCATTTT
TRBV7-3	TRBJ2-3	-	TRBD1	CASSPTGGEDTQYF	TGTGCCAGCAGCCCGACAGGGGGGGAAGATACGCAGTATTTT
TRBV2	TRBJ2-7	-	TRBD2	CASSVSGGREQYF	TGTGCCAGCAGTGTTAGCGGGGGTAGGGAGCAGTACTTC
TRBV18	TRBJ1-3	-	-	CASSPRSSSSGNTIYF	TGTGCCAGCTCACCGAGGTCGTCGAGCTCTGGAAACACCATATATTTT
TRBV5-5	TRBJ2-7	-	TRBD1	CASSLGGQGTYEQYF	TGTGCCAGCAGCTTGGGTGGACAGGGAACCTACGAGCAGTACTTC
TRBV15	TRBJ1-1	-	-	CATSRARGTEAFF	TGTGCCACCAGCAGGGCCAGGGGTACTGAAGCTTTCTTT
TRBV7-9	TRBJ1-6	-	-	CASSSREGSNSPLHF	TGTGCCAGCAGCAGTCGGGAGGGTTCAAATTCACCCCTCCACTTT
TRBV7-9	TRBJ1-5	few	TRBD1	CASSLGGQGPQHF	TGTGCCAGCAGCTTAGGAGGACAGGGGCCCCAGCATTTT
TRBV27	TRBJ2-7	-	TRBD1	CASSLGAGRGIEQYF	TGTGCCAGCAGTTTGGGTGCGGGCAGGGGGATCGAGCAGTACTTC
TRBV5-1	TRBJ2-3	-	TRBD2	CASSSYQSGGLSTDTQYF	TGCGCCAGCAGCTCCTATCAAAGCGGGGGCCTCAGCACAGATACGCAGTATTTT
TRBV11-1	TRBJ1-4	-	TRBD1	CASSFPGQGLNQKLFF	TGTGCCAGCAGCTTCCCGGGACAGGGTCTTAATCAAAAACTGTTTTTT
TRBV2	TRBJ2-1	-	TRBD1	CASSEGTGGIVDEQFF	TGTGCCAGCAGTGAAGGGACAGGGGGCATCGTCGATGAGCAGTTCTTC